The sequence of this TCR beta chain was determined in a study of blood T cell repertoires in COVID-19. As for the study in general: Samples taken during acute and convalescent COVID-19 were collected in the United States, Italy and Spain.

Per the original methods: Estimated nucleated cell counts came from reference gene primer amplification. TCRdb's table, derived via immunoSEQ multiplex PCR, lists solely in-frame clones and lacks some. V and J calls and clone size are copied from that table; D and trimming were computed from the DNA. The data show some 60,000 clones, around 90% seen once. Trimming at V came to 7 bases and at J to 6 bases, leaving 10 bases not matched to a gene. CDR1 is KGHDR, CDR2 SFDVKD, per germline. This CDR3 contains 15 residues. This TCR came from a man in his 60s with acute or convalescent COVID-19. Source material: peripheral blood. The rearrangement uses TRBV24-1 and TRBJ2-1, with 8 nucleotides matching TRBD2. The CDR3 region has the DNA TGTGCCACCAGGCGAGCGGGAGAAGGGGTCAATGAGCAGTTCTTC. Protein product: CATRRAGEGVNEQFF.